One and the same sample provided the 18 T cell receptor beta chains below, sequenced in a study of cytotoxic CD8 clonotypes in ibrutinib-treated CLL. Here immunoSEQ multiplex PCR was the method, and the copy in TCRdb shows in-frame clones only, minus some. The sample carries roughly 330,000 clones, around 66% recorded once. The sequenced sample was PBMCs, obtained after 36 months of ibrutinib treatment. The receptors originated from a human donor with chronic lymphocytic leukemia.

This clone was observed a few times. The V call is TRBV4-1, the J call TRBJ2-7; 9 bases agree with TRBD1. Germline CDR1 reads MGHRA; CDR2 reads YSYEKL. J gave up 2 bases and V 0 bases, and 11 bases lay outside the gene matches. The CDR3 covers 18 residues. The CDR3: CASSQEGVGQGRTYEQYF. DNA of the CDR3: TGCGCCAGCAGCCAAGAGGGGGTCGGACAGGGGCGGACCTACGAGCAGTACTTC.

The rearrangement joins TRBV9 to TRBJ2-7, with 10 bases lining up with TRBD1. This CDR3 has 17 amino acids. Trimming removed 3 bases from V and 2 bases from J; junction bases left unmatched: 11. Germline lookup yields CDR1 SGDLS and CDR2 YYNGEE. The CDR3 DNA reads as TGTGCCAGCAGCGGACATTCCGGGACAGGGGATCCCTACGAGCAGTACTTC. Its protein is CASSGHSGTGDPYEQYF.

This chain joins TRBV4-1 and TRBJ1-1; D is undetermined. The length of the CDR3 is 14 residues. Trimming pared 3 bases from V and 5 bases from J, leaving 13 bases between. The germline V gene has CDR1 MGHRA and CDR2 YSYEKL. The CDR3 loop is CASSQRGEATEAFF. In DNA, the CDR3 is TGCGCCAGCAGCCAGCGCGGCGAGGCGACTGAAGCTTTCTTT.

This CDR3 is CASTFRETNTEAFF. In DNA, the CDR3 is TGTGCCAGCACCTTCAGGGAAACGAACACTGAAGCTTTCTTT. The genes are TRBV2 and TRBJ1-1; D is possibly TRBD1 (5 bases). Trimming took off 7 bases at V and 1 base at J, with 13 bases between the two ends. Germline V gene data show CDR1 as SNHLY and CDR2 as FYNNEI. The CDR3 extends over 14 amino acids.

The chain links TRBV6-5 to TRBJ2-7; D is possibly TRBD2 (6 bases). The CDR3 is made up of 14 amino acids. V was clipped by 6 bases and J by 0 bases, with 12 bases between them. Germline CDR1 is MNHEY and CDR2 is SVGAGI. The CDR3 sequence: CASSGLKSSYEQYF. The CDR3 nucleotides read TGTGCCAGCAGCGGACTAAAGAGCTCCTACGAGCAGTACTTC.

The rearrangement uses TRBV28 and TRBJ2-2; 7 nucleotides align to TRBD1. CDR1 is MDHEN, CDR2 SYDVKM, per germline. This CDR3 has 16 amino acids. The V and J ends lost 4 bases and 4 bases, in that order; junction bases with no gene match: 9. The CDR3 sequence is CASSSTRQGSTGELFF. CDR3 nucleotides: TGTGCCAGCAGTTCAACGAGACAGGGATCCACCGGGGAGCTGTTTTTT.

This chain uses TRBV6-4 with TRBJ2-3, with TRBD2 matching over 8 bases. The V gene's germline CDR1 is MRHNA and CDR2 SNTAGT. After removal of 0 bases from V and 1 base from J, the junction contained 3 bases not matched to a gene. The CDR3 extends over 16 amino acids. The DNA of the CDR3 is TGTGCCAGCAGTGACTCGTTCGGGGGGGGCACAGATACGCAGTATTTT. Translating gives CASSDSFGGGTDTQYF.

The rearrangement joins TRBV27 to TRBJ2-1; D perhaps matches TRBD1 (6 bases). CDR3 size: 15 residues. In germline, CDR1 is MNHEY, CDR2 SMNVEV (reference sequence). The germline V and J ends were trimmed by 6 bases and 4 bases, with 16 bases remaining between them. CDR3 residues: CASSPKDSYYNEQFF. The CDR3 DNA follows: TGTGCCAGCAGCCCTAAGGACAGCTATTACAATGAGCAGTTCTTC.

This rearrangement joins TRBV4-3 to TRBJ2-6; D is unresolved. Germline CDR1 LGHNA, CDR2 YSLEER. Trimming left V 7 bases short and J 1 base short, with 5 bases between. The CDR3 consists of 13 residues. The chain's CDR3 is CASKGSGANVLTF. The CDR3 DNA is TGCGCCAGCAAGGGATCTGGGGCCAACGTCCTGACTTTC.

This clone was seen a handful of times. The V gene is TRBV27, the J gene TRBJ2-6, with D tentatively TRBD1 (5 bases). This CDR3 comprises 16 residues. From germline, CDR1 is MNHEY and CDR2 SMNVEV (reference sequence). Trimming stripped 5 bases from V and 0 bases from J, with 11 bases between. CDR3: CASSRTGFSGANVLTF. CDR3 nucleotide sequence: TGTGCCAGCAGTAGAACAGGTTTCTCTGGGGCCAACGTCCTGACTTTC.

About this clone: The sample carries other DNA sequences with the same CDR3. The chain couples TRBV6-5 to TRBJ2-1; D unresolved. V lost 2 bases, J lost 9 bases, and 2 bases lay in between. The CDR3 has 10 amino acids. CDR1 MNHEY and CDR2 SVGAGI come from the germline V gene. The CDR3 nucleotides read TGTGCCAGCAGTTACCCTGAGCAGTTCTTC. Amino acid sequence: CASSYPEQFF.

The chain uses TRBV7-2 and TRBJ2-3; D gene ambiguous. V lost 0 bases, J lost 2 bases, and 15 bases lay in between. CDR1 SGHTA and CDR2 FQGNSA come from the germline V gene. This CDR3 contains 17 residues. The CDR3 protein is CASSLAFRTPPTDTQYF. The CDR3, as DNA: TGTGCCAGCAGCTTAGCCTTTAGGACCCCTCCCACAGATACGCAGTATTTT.

The chain employs TRBV2 and TRBJ2-3; D unclear. This CDR3 is 11 amino acids long. V lost 5 bases, J lost 4 bases, and 4 bases lay in between. Germline CDR1 is SNHLY and CDR2 is FYNNEI. The CDR3 DNA reads as TGTGCCAGCAGTTGGTCAGATACGCAGTATTTT. It specifies CASSWSDTQYF.

CDR3 in amino acids: CASAPATHRIGYEQYF. DNA of the CDR3: TGTGCCAGCGCTCCCGCTACCCACAGAATCGGGTACGAGCAGTACTTC. V gene TRBV27 combines with J gene TRBJ2-7, with D unclear. The CDR3 extends over 16 amino acids. The ends were cut back, 8 bases at V and 4 bases at J, with 24 bases in the middle. Germline loops: CDR1 MNHEY, CDR2 SMNVEV (reference sequence).

The chain uses TRBV28 and TRBJ2-7; D gene unclear. The CDR3 contains 13 residues. V lost 9 bases to trimming and J lost 2 bases, with 14 bases between them. Germline CDR1 reads MDHEN; CDR2 reads SYDVKM. This CDR3 reads CASSSVITYEQYF. CDR3 nucleotides: TGTGCCAGTTCTTCGGTAATCACCTACGAGCAGTACTTC.

The rearrangement joins TRBV18 to TRBJ2-5, with 8 bases identical to TRBD2. V gave up 4 bases and J gave up 5 bases; unmatched junction bases: 6. The CDR3 sequence is 14 residues long. CDR1 and CDR2 (germline): KGHSH, LQKENI. The CDR3 DNA follows: TGTGCCAGCTCACTAGGGCGGGAGGCTGAGACCCAGTACTTC. The encoded protein is CASSLGREAETQYF.

The chain carries TRBV7-6 and TRBJ2-5; no reliable D call. The germline V gene encodes CDR1 SGHVS and CDR2 FNYEAQ. The CDR3 loop spans 15 amino acids. Trimming cost V 2 bases and J 5 bases, with 15 bases left between them. This CDR3 is CASSLSAGPRETQYF. The CDR3 bases are TGTGCCAGCAGCTTATCGGCCGGGCCGAGGGAGACCCAGTACTTC.

This clone occurred once. This chain uses TRBV29-1 with TRBJ1-2, with D unresolved. The CDR3 sequence is 13 residues long. V lost 4 bases and J lost 4, with 13 bases in between. Germline loops: CDR1 SQVTM, CDR2 ANQGSEA. CDR3 residues: CSVVSPPGYGYTF. The CDR3 region has the DNA TGCAGCGTTGTATCACCCCCCGGCTATGGCTACACCTTC.